This entry features one T cell receptor (beta chain) sequence. This CDR3 is built from 14 residues. In germline, CDR1 is SGHTA, CDR2 FQGNSA. V shed 2 bases and J shed 4 bases, with 11 bases lying between them. This specimen belongs to a study of blood T cell repertoires in COVID-19. Across the whole study: From the United States, Italy and Spain came samples of acute and convalescent COVID-19. Sources were T cells, B-cell-depleted T cells, or PBMCs; the material itself was cDNA or gDNA.

Original processing notes: Reference gene primer amplification yielded estimated nucleated cell counts. Here immunoSEQ multiplex PCR was the method, and the copy in TCRdb shows in-frame clones only, minus some. V, J and clone size derive from that table, while D and trimming were established from the DNA sequence. This table holds about 130,000 clones, around 79% found once. The chain carries TRBV7-2 and TRBJ2-5, with unresolved D. The sequence was obtained from a woman aged 70-85 years with COVID-19, enrolled during active disease. Sequencing was performed on peripheral blood. In DNA, the CDR3 is TGTGCCAGCAGCTTAATATGGGCTCGAGAGACCCAGTACTTC. Protein: CASSLIWARETQYF.